The 27 T cell receptor beta chains listed next were all sequenced from one sample in a study of T cell responses to AZD1222 COVID-19 vaccine. TCRdb's table, derived via immunoSEQ multiplex PCR, lists solely in-frame clones and lacks some. The sample contains 100,000 to 150,000 clones, roughly 91% of which appear only once. The sequencing here drew on peripheral blood, taken 28 days after the second AZD1222 dose. These receptors were collected from an adult who received the AZD1222 COVID-19 vaccine.

The rearrangement links TRBV19 to TRBJ2-3, with a tentative D call TRBD1 (5 bases). Trimming left V 11 bases short and J 0 bases short, with 15 bases between. The CDR3 contains 14 residues. Per the germline V gene, CDR1 is LNHDA and CDR2 is SQIVND (reference sequence). CDR3 nucleotide sequence: TGTGCCTCCCAGGGCAGTCCTAGCACAGATACGCAGTATTTT. It yields the protein CASQGSPSTDTQYF.

The chain joins TRBV6-5 to TRBJ2-7, with 7 bases matching TRBD2. The junction had 9 bases not matched to a gene; V was cut back by 0 bases and J by 4 bases. This CDR3 contains 16 residues. The germline CDR1 and CDR2 sequences are MNHEY and SVGAGI. CDR3 amino acids: CASSYSPAAGVYEQYF. CDR3 DNA sequence: TGTGCCAGCAGTTACTCCCCGGCGGCGGGAGTGTACGAGCAGTACTTC.

The chain employs TRBV7-2 and TRBJ2-2; D possibly corresponds to TRBD2 (6 bases). The CDR3 consists of 13 residues. CDR1 and CDR2 (germline): SGHTA, FQGNSA. V lost 5 bases, J lost 7 bases, and 11 bases lay in between. The CDR3 here is CASSRLGGGELFF. CDR3 in DNA: TGTGCCAGCAGCAGACTAGGAGGCGGGGAGCTGTTTTTT. The whole variable domain, remainder taken from reference TRBV7-2 and TRBJ2-2, is GAGVSQSPSNKVTEKGKDVELRCDPISGHTALYWYRQSLGQGLEFLIYFQGNSAPDKSGLPSDRFSAERTGGSVSTLTIQRTQQEDSAVYLCASSRLGGGELFFGEGSRLTVL.

The chain has TRBV19 and TRBJ2-7; D is unclear. The germline V gene encodes CDR1 LNHDA and CDR2 SQIVND (reference sequence). Trimming stripped 5 bases from V and 2 bases from J, with 4 bases between. This CDR3 comprises 11 residues. The CDR3, as DNA: TGTGCCAGTAGTGGGGCCTACGAGCAGTACTTC. Protein product: CASSGAYEQYF.

The chain couples TRBV28 to TRBJ2-7; tentatively, D is TRBD1 (6 bases). V shed 2 bases and J shed 3 bases, with 11 bases lying between them. The CDR3 extends over 14 amino acids. Germline CDR1 is MDHEN and CDR2 is SYDVKM. CDR3 amino acids: CASSLPGVGYEQYF. As DNA, the CDR3 is TGTGCCAGCAGTTTACCAGGGGTCGGCTACGAGCAGTACTTC.

This clone was observed a handful of times. CDR3 coding DNA: TGCGCCAGCAGCCAAGAGTGGGCTAGCGGGGCTACGCAGTATTTT. This gives the protein CASSQEWASGATQYF. This chain joins TRBV4-1 and TRBJ2-3, with TRBD2 matching over 9 bases. CDR1 is MGHRA, CDR2 YSYEKL, per germline. The ends lost 0 bases at V and 8 bases at J; junction bases unmatched: 6. This CDR3 region has 15 residues.

V is TRBV10-2 and J is TRBJ2-3; D unresolved. The CDR3 runs 13 residues. Germline assignment: CDR1 WSHSY and CDR2 SAAADI. V lost 6 bases and J lost 0, with 7 bases in between. The CDR3 sequence: CASRDTSTDTQYF. The CDR3, as DNA: TGCGCCAGCAGGGATACTAGCACAGATACGCAGTATTTT.

This chain links TRBV6-5 with TRBJ2-7; D ambiguous. Per the germline V gene, CDR1 is MNHEY and CDR2 is SVGAGI. The CDR3 has 14 residues. V was shortened by 2 bases and J by 0 bases, with 8 bases between the two germline ends. The CDR3 here is CASSYGQVSYEQYF. In nucleotides, the CDR3 is TGTGCCAGCAGTTACGGGCAGGTCTCCTACGAGCAGTACTTC.

This clone was seen once. The rearrangement links TRBV7-8 to TRBJ1-6, with D possibly matching TRBD1 (6 bases). The CDR3 sequence is 12 residues long. Trimming stripped 1 base from V and 13 bases from J, with 8 bases between. Germline loops: CDR1 SGHVS, CDR2 FQNEAQ. The CDR3 DNA sequence: TGTGCCAGCAGCTTAGTGGGGGCCCCCCTCCACTTT. Its protein product is CASSLVGAPLHF.

The V and J genes are TRBV9 and TRBJ2-7, with D perhaps TRBD1 or TRBD2 (5 bases each). Between the trimmed V and J ends, which lost 2 bases and 2 bases, there was a span of 14 bases. The CDR3 is made up of 15 amino acids. Germline V gives CDR1 SGDLS, CDR2 YYNGEE. The CDR3 bases are TGTGCCAGCAGCGTCGGGGAAGCGGACACCTACGAGCAGTACTTC. It encodes CASSVGEADTYEQYF.

The chain combines TRBV5-1 with TRBJ2-1; 9 nucleotides agree with TRBD2. The CDR3 loop spans 15 amino acids. CDR1 and CDR2 from the germline V gene are SGHRS and YFSETQ. J gave up 5 bases and V 0 bases, and 3 bases lay outside the gene matches. CDR3 nucleotide sequence: TGCGCCAGCAGCTTGGGGCTAGCGGGGCACAATGAGCAGTTCTTC. Translation: CASSLGLAGHNEQFF.

CDR3 region: CASGPPDGSADTGELFF. The CDR3, as DNA: TGTGCCAGTGGGCCCCCGGACGGTTCGGCTGACACCGGGGAGCTGTTTTTT. The rearrangement links TRBV28 to TRBJ2-2; D not certain. The CDR3 spans 17 residues. CDR1 is MDHEN, CDR2 SYDVKM, per germline. Between the trimmed V and J ends, which lost 9 bases and 3 bases, there was a span of 23 bases.

This chain uses TRBV6-6 with TRBJ1-5; D might be TRBD1 (5 bases). V gave up 10 bases and J gave up 3 bases, with 10 bases separating them. CDR1 MNHNY and CDR2 SVGAGI come from the germline V gene (reference sequence). The CDR3 loop spans 12 amino acids. CDR3 sequence: CATQGANQPQHF. CDR3 nucleotides: TGTGCCACTCAGGGCGCCAATCAGCCCCAGCATTTT.

CDR3 DNA: TGCAGCGTTGACTCCCCGGGGAGGGACCCCACAGATACGCAGTATTTT. Protein: CSVDSPGRDPTDTQYF. The rearrangement links TRBV29-1 to TRBJ2-3; 7 nucleotides line up with TRBD2. Germline lookup yields CDR1 SQVTM and CDR2 ANQGSEA. CDR3 size: 16 residues. J gave up 2 bases and V 3 bases, and 11 bases lay outside the gene matches.

The chain carries TRBV5-4 and TRBJ1-1; D unclear. The germline V gene encodes CDR1 SGHNT and CDR2 YYREEE (reference sequence). The V gene lost 0 bases and the J gene lost 1 base, with 7 bases spanning the gap. The CDR3 is 14 amino acids. CDR3 in DNA: TGTGCCAGCAGCTTGGGCCAGAGGAACACTGAAGCTTTCTTT. It yields the protein CASSLGQRNTEAFF.

V and J are TRBV3-1 (or the pseudogene TRBV3-2) and TRBJ2-3, with a possible D match to TRBD2 (7 bases). CDR3 length: 20 residues. Between the trimmed V and J ends, which lost 0 bases and 2 bases, there was a span of 24 bases. Germline CDR1 is LGHDT and CDR2 is YNNKEL (reference sequence). The CDR3: CASSQDTPSGWEGHTDTQYF. In DNA, the CDR3 is TGTGCCAGCAGCCAAGATACCCCCTCGGGTTGGGAGGGACACACAGATACGCAGTATTTT.

The count of this clone is one. This chain joins TRBV19 and TRBJ2-2; 7 positions agree with TRBD1. With V trimmed by 3 bases and J by 5 bases, 6 bases remained unmatched. CDR3 length: 15 residues. Looked up from germline, CDR1 is LNHDA and CDR2 is SQIVND (reference sequence). The CDR3 loop reads CASSIETGLTGELFF. The CDR3 DNA follows: TGTGCCAGTAGTATCGAGACAGGGTTAACCGGGGAGCTGTTTTTT.

The chain couples TRBV2 to TRBJ1-3; no reliable D call. The CDR3 is made up of 14 amino acids. The V end lost 5 bases, the J end lost 0 bases, and 8 bases lay between the germline ends. Germline CDR1 and CDR2: SNHLY and FYNNEI. The CDR3 region is CASSRASSGNTIYF. The CDR3 nucleotides are TGTGCCAGCAGTCGGGCCTCCTCTGGAAACACCATATATTTT.

The chain combines TRBV14 with TRBJ2-7, with 8 bases identical to TRBD1. Losses at the gene ends were 6 bases for V and 2 bases for J; bases not matched to a gene: 3. Per the germline V gene, CDR1 is SGHDN and CDR2 is FVKESK. This CDR3 has 13 residues. The CDR3 region has the DNA TGTGCCAGCAGACGACAGGGGACCTACGAGCAGTACTTC. As protein: CASRRQGTYEQYF.

The chain couples TRBV11-2 to TRBJ2-7; D gene ambiguous. Germline values: CDR1 SGHAT, CDR2 FQNNGV. Deletions cut 2 bases from V and 3 bases from J, with 14 bases between. The CDR3 runs to 15 residues. The CDR3 region is CASSLSLNPNYEQYF. The CDR3 DNA reads as TGTGCCAGCAGCTTATCCCTCAATCCGAACTACGAGCAGTACTTC. Filled out from reference TRBV11-2 and TRBJ2-7, the complete variable domain reads EAGVAQSPRYKIIEKRQSVAFWCNPISGHATLYWYQQILGQGPKLLIQFQNNGVVDDSQLPKDRFSAERLKGVDSTLKIQPAKLEDSAVYLCASSLSLNPNYEQYFGPGTRLTVT.

J is TRBJ1-1 and V is TRBV7-2; unclear D gene. Trimming pared 1 base from V and 1 base from J, leaving 7 bases between. The CDR3 length is 14 residues. CDR1 is SGHTA and CDR2 is FQGNSA in the germline V gene. CDR3 coding DNA: TGTGCCAGCAGCTTAGGGGCAGGGAACACTGAAGCTTTCTTT. Protein: CASSLGAGNTEAFF.

The rearrangement uses TRBV7-9 and TRBJ1-3, with a tentative D call TRBD1 (5 bases). Germline-derived CDR1 and CDR2 are SEHNR and FQNEAQ (reference sequence). The V end was cut by 5 bases, the J end by 4 bases, with 12 bases between. The CDR3 contains 14 residues. In DNA form, the CDR3 reads TGTGCCAGCAGCCCCCGAGGGGTCGGAAACACCATATATTTT. Its translation is CASSPRGVGNTIYF.

As regards this clone: Other DNA sequences in the sample encode the same CDR3. J is TRBJ1-3 and V is TRBV10-3; D call uncertain. The CDR3 is 12 residues long. The V end was cut by 4 bases, the J end by 3 bases, with 4 bases between. Germline V gene lookup returns CDR1 ENHRY and CDR2 SYGVKD. The CDR3 nucleotides read TGTGCCATCAGTGGTGGTGGAAACACCATATATTTT. Its protein product is CAISGGGNTIYF.

This clone was counted only a few times. The gene calls are TRBV30 and TRBJ2-7, with 7 nucleotides matching TRBD2. This CDR3 is 14 amino acids long. Trimming cost V 4 bases and J 0 bases; bases outside gene matches: 6. From germline, CDR1 is GTSNPN and CDR2 SVGIG (reference sequence). CDR3 sequence: CAWIRGDYSYEQYF. Here the CDR3 DNA reads TGTGCCTGGATCCGGGGGGATTACTCCTACGAGCAGTACTTC.

The gene calls are TRBV7-9 and TRBJ2-1; tentatively, D is TRBD1 (8 bases). In germline, CDR1 is SEHNR, CDR2 FQNEAQ (reference sequence). The germline V and J ends were trimmed by 3 bases and 6 bases, with 15 bases remaining between them. The CDR3 is 15 residues long. DNA for the CDR3: TGTGCCAGCAGCTTGTCAGGGGGCGGGAGCAATGAGCAGTTCTTC. It encodes CASSLSGGGSNEQFF. The full variable domain, completed using reference TRBV7-9 and TRBJ2-1, is DTGVSQNPRHKITKRGQNVTFRCDPISEHNRLYWYRQTLGQGPEFLTYFQNEAQLEKSRLLSDRFSAERPKGSFSTLEIQRTEQGDSAMYLCASSLSGGGSNEQFFGPGTRLTVL.

The genes are TRBV28 and TRBJ1-3; D is uncertain. The germline CDR1 and CDR2 sequences are MDHEN and SYDVKM. Trimming pared 6 bases from V and 4 bases from J, leaving 22 bases between. The length of the CDR3 is 17 residues. Written as DNA, the CDR3 is TGTGCCAGCAGCTCGGAGCGCCTTACACACTCCGGAAACACCATATATTTT. It codes for CASSSERLTHSGNTIYF.

Turning to this clone: Other DNA sequences in this specimen translate into the identical CDR3. The chain carries TRBV7-9 and TRBJ1-1; no firm D call. Trimming left V 3 bases short and J 5 bases short, with 7 bases between. This CDR3 comprises 12 residues. The germline gives CDR1 SEHNR, CDR2 FQNEAQ (reference sequence). The CDR3 DNA follows: TGTGCCAGCAGCTTTTCGGATACTGAAGCTTTCTTT. This codes for CASSFSDTEAFF.